A single sample gave rise to the 20 T cell receptor beta chains below, sequenced in a study of cytomegalovirus exposure and HLA in healthy donors. Primers included in the PCR were 60 Vbeta and 13 Jbeta primers. Measured with immunoSEQ multiplex PCR; TCRdb has only the in-frame clones, and not every one. The sample holds roughly 130,000 clones, more than 8% seen once. The sample comprised PBMCs. Receptors originate from a man in his forties or fifties in good health and CMV-seronegative.

The genes are TRBV6-5 and TRBJ2-3; D gene uncertain. Germline loops: CDR1 MNHEY, CDR2 SVGAGI. This CDR3 contains 14 residues. Trimming shortened V by 5 bases and J by 4 bases, and 13 bases separated the two germline ends. CDR3 DNA: TGTGCCAGCAGTCCTCCACGCGGTCCAGATACGCAGTATTTT. Its translation: CASSPPRGPDTQYF.

J is TRBJ1-2 and V is TRBV5-1; 7 bases match TRBD1. CDR3 length equals 14 residues. Germline V gene data show CDR1 as SGHRS and CDR2 as YFSETQ. With 1 base clipped from V and 7 bases from J, the junction kept 7 bases outside the gene matches. CDR3 in DNA: TGCGCCAGCAGCTTGAGGGGGCAGAGCGGTGGCTACACCTTC. It is translated as CASSLRGQSGGYTF.

The chain joins TRBV7-2 to TRBJ1-2; a weak D match, TRBD1 (6 bases). Germline CDR1 SGHTA, CDR2 FQGNSA. This CDR3 region has 16 residues. Trimming took 5 bases from V and 5 from J, leaving 21 bases between them. The CDR3 DNA follows: TGTGCCAGCAGCCGATTCGGGACACAAAATCTATATGGCTACACCTTC. Protein sequence: CASSRFGTQNLYGYTF. Based on the CDR3 plus reference TRBV7-2 and TRBJ1-2, the full variable domain is GAGVSQSPSNKVTEKGKDVELRCDPISGHTALYWYRQSLGQGLEFLIYFQGNSAPDKSGLPSDRFSAERTGGSVSTLTIQRTQQEDSAVYLCASSRFGTQNLYGYTFGSGTRLTVV.

J is TRBJ2-7 and V is TRBV9; D is perhaps TRBD1 (6 bases). This CDR3 region has 14 residues. Trimming removed 3 bases from V and 2 bases from J, with 12 bases in between. Germline CDR1 reads SGDLS; CDR2 reads YYNGEE. CDR3 residues: CASSGRQDTYEQYF. As DNA, the CDR3 is TGTGCCAGCAGCGGACGACAGGACACCTACGAGCAGTACTTC. The full variable domain, completed using reference TRBV9 and TRBJ2-7, is DSGVTQTPKHLITATGQRVTLRCSPRSGDLSVYWYQQSLDQGLQFLIQYYNGEERAKGNILERFSAQQFPDLHSELNLSSLELGDSALYFCASSGRQDTYEQYFGPGTRLTVT.

Only a few counts were recorded for this clone. The V call is TRBV9, the J call TRBJ2-7, with D perhaps matching TRBD2 (6 bases). Trimming cost V 0 bases and J 3 bases, with 13 bases left between them. This CDR3 is built from 15 residues. Germline V CDR1 and CDR2: SGDLS, YYNGEE. The CDR3: CASSVGGPGVYEQYF. The CDR3 DNA reads TGTGCCAGCAGCGTAGGGGGACCGGGAGTCTACGAGCAGTACTTC.

This clone was seen only a few times. The rearrangement joins TRBV11-2 to TRBJ2-7; tentative D call: TRBD1 (5 bases). Trimming took 5 bases from V and 5 from J, leaving 10 bases between them. Germline CDR1 and CDR2: SGHAT and FQNNGV. The CDR3 is 12 amino acids. The CDR3 spells CASSTSGNEQYF. The CDR3 DNA sequence: TGTGCCAGCAGCACCTCAGGGAACGAGCAGTACTTC.

The rearrangement uses TRBV30 and TRBJ1-6; the match to TRBD1 covers 7 bases. This CDR3 spans 13 amino acids. V lost 5 bases and J lost 8; bases outside the gene matches: 6. Germline assignment: CDR1 GTSNPN and CDR2 SVGIG (reference sequence). DNA for the CDR3: TGTGCCTGGCGACAGGGCCCTTATTCACCCCTCCACTTT. Translated: CAWRQGPYSPLHF.

The chain joins TRBV10-3 to TRBJ1-2; 9 bases match TRBD1. The J segment lost 4 bases and the V segment lost 5 bases, leaving 8 bases of the junction unmatched. Per germline, CDR1 ENHRY and CDR2 SYGVKD. The CDR3 is 15 amino acids. The DNA for the CDR3 is TGTGCCATCAGTCCGGGACAGGGTGCGGGCTATGGCTACACCTTC. The encoded protein is CAISPGQGAGYGYTF.

The genes are TRBV27 and TRBJ1-6; D uncertain. Trimming took 4 bases from V and 10 from J, leaving 23 bases between them. The CDR3 runs to 17 residues. The germline gives CDR1 MNHEY, CDR2 SMNVEV (reference sequence). This chain's CDR3 is CASSSQSRQETGSPLHF. The CDR3 DNA is TGTGCCAGCAGTTCCCAGTCCAGACAAGAAACGGGGTCACCCCTCCACTTT.

The chain uses TRBV10-3 and TRBJ1-1; unclear D gene. CDR1 and CDR2 from the germline V gene are ENHRY and SYGVKD. The CDR3 is made up of 12 amino acids. Trimming removed 0 bases from V and 11 bases from J, with 10 bases in between. The CDR3, as DNA: TGTGCCATCAGTGAGTCAGGAGACTGGGCTTTCTTT. Translated, it gives CAISESGDWAFF.

This clone was counted between two and nine times. The CDR3 region has the DNA TGTGCCAGCAGCTTATGGTCCGGGGCCTACGAGCAGTACTTC. Translated, it gives CASSLWSGAYEQYF. The chain is built from TRBV7-3 and TRBJ2-7; possibly TRBD2 for D (5 bases). This CDR3 comprises 14 residues. The ends were cut back, 2 bases at V and 2 bases at J, with 10 bases in the middle. Germline V gene lookup returns CDR1 SGHTA and CDR2 FQGTGA.

The rearrangement joins TRBV30 to TRBJ1-1; 12 nucleotides match TRBD1. The junction had 9 bases not matched to a gene; V was cut back by 7 bases and J by 6 bases. This CDR3 contains 14 residues. Per the germline V gene, CDR1 is GTSNPN and CDR2 is SVGIG (reference sequence). The CDR3: CAFTGTGGSAEAFF. The CDR3 DNA is TGTGCCTTTACCGGGACAGGGGGCTCGGCTGAAGCTTTCTTT.

J is TRBJ2-1 and V is TRBV7-2, with D perhaps matching TRBD2 (8 bases). The germline V gene has CDR1 SGHTA and CDR2 FQGNSA. CDR3 length: 16 amino acids. The germline V and J ends were trimmed by 0 bases and 6 bases, with 15 bases remaining between them. DNA of the CDR3: TGTGCCAGCAGCTTAGCAGGGGGCGGGGGGAGCAATGAGCAGTTCTTC. The encoded protein is CASSLAGGGGSNEQFF.

This clone turned up a few times. The gene calls are TRBV27 and TRBJ2-3; 15 bases line up with TRBD2. This CDR3 contains 15 residues. V was clipped by 6 bases and J by 3 bases; unmatched bases: 1. Germline V lookup: CDR1 MNHEY, CDR2 SMNVEV (reference sequence). The CDR3 DNA follows: TGTGCCAGCAGGGGACTAGCGGGGGGTACAGATACGCAGTATTTT. Amino acids: CASRGLAGGTDTQYF.

This clone was seen a few times. The chain joins TRBV4-3 to TRBJ1-4, with 7 bases aligning to TRBD1. This CDR3 has 14 residues. The trim removed 4 bases at V and 8 bases at J, leaving 7 bases unmatched. Germline CDR1 LGHNA, CDR2 YSLEER. Here the CDR3 DNA reads TGCGCCAGCAGCCTCCTACGGGACAGAGAAAAACTGTTTTTT. Translating it yields CASSLLRDREKLFF.

Only a few counts were recorded for this clone. The chain couples TRBV5-1 to TRBJ2-1; 10 nucleotides align to TRBD1. The CDR3 covers 15 residues. CDR1 is SGHRS, CDR2 YFSETQ, per germline. After removal of 4 bases from V and 2 bases from J, the junction contained 3 bases not matched to a gene. The CDR3 here is CASSGTGAPYNEQFF. The CDR3 nucleotides are TGCGCCAGCAGCGGGACAGGGGCTCCCTACAATGAGCAGTTCTTC. Combining the CDR3 with reference TRBV5-1 and TRBJ2-1 gives the whole variable domain KAGVTQTPRYLIKTRGQQVTLSCSPISGHRSVSWYQQTPGQGLQFLFEYFSETQRNKGNFPGRFSGRQFSNSRSEMNVSTLELGDSALYLCASSGTGAPYNEQFFGPGTRLTVL.

CDR3 region: CASSYRDNYEQYF. The CDR3 DNA sequence: TGTGCCAGCAGTTACAGGGACAACTACGAGCAGTACTTC. The chain combines TRBV6-5 with TRBJ2-7, with D tentatively TRBD1 (6 bases). Per germline, CDR1 MNHEY and CDR2 SVGAGI. This CDR3 spans 13 amino acids. V was trimmed by 2 bases and J by 3 bases, leaving 8 bases between them.

This chain joins TRBV6-1 and TRBJ1-1, with 8 bases fitting TRBD1. Germline lookup yields CDR1 MNHNS and CDR2 SASEGT. The V and J ends lost 4 bases and 5 bases, in that order; junction bases with no gene match: 3. This CDR3 contains 13 residues. This CDR3 is CASSGQGNTEAFF. In nucleotides, the CDR3 is TGTGCCAGCAGTGGACAGGGGAATACTGAAGCTTTCTTT.

This rearrangement joins TRBV6-5 to TRBJ1-2; TRBD1 aligns across 7 bases. CDR1 and CDR2 from the germline V gene are MNHEY and SVGAGI. The CDR3 sequence is 12 residues long. Losses at the gene ends were 7 bases for V and 7 bases for J; bases not matched to a gene: 6. This chain's CDR3 is CASTRQGGGYTF. CDR3 bases: TGTGCCAGCACGAGGCAGGGGGGTGGCTACACCTTC.

This clone has only a few counts. This chain links TRBV30 with TRBJ2-4; D remains unclear. This CDR3 has 14 residues. The V gene's germline CDR1 is GTSNPN and CDR2 SVGIG (reference sequence). Trimming removed 1 base at V and 0 bases at J, with 7 bases between. DNA of the CDR3: TGTGCCTGGAGTGCCAGCGCAGCCAAAAACATTCAGTACTTC. Its protein is CAWSASAAKNIQYF.